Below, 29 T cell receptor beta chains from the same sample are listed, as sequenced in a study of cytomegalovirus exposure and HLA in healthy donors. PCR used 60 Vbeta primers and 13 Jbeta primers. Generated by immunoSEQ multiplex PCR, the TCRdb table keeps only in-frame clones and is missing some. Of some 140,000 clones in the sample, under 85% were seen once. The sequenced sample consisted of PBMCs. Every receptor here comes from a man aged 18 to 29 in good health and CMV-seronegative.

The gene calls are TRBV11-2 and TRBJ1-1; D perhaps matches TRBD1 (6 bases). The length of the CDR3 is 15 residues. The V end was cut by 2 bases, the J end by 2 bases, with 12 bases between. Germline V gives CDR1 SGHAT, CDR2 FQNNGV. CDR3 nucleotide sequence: TGTGCCAGCAGCTTAAACTGGGACAAAAACACTGAAGCTTTCTTT. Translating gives CASSLNWDKNTEAFF. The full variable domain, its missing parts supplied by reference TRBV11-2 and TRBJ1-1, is EAGVAQSPRYKIIEKRQSVAFWCNPISGHATLYWYQQILGQGPKLLIQFQNNGVVDDSQLPKDRFSAERLKGVDSTLKIQPAKLEDSAVYLCASSLNWDKNTEAFFGQGTRLTVV.

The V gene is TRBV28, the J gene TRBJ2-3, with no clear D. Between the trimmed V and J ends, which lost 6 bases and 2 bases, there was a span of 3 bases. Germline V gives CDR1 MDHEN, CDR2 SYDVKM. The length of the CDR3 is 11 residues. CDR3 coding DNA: TGTGCCAGCAGCTACACAGATACGCAGTATTTT. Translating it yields CASSYTDTQYF.

The CDR3 DNA reads TGCGCCAGCAGCGCCGGGACTAGCGGGTTGAATGAGCAGTTCTTC. Translation: CASSAGTSGLNEQFF. The V call is TRBV5-1, the J call TRBJ2-1, with 12 bases that match TRBD2. Germline-derived CDR1 and CDR2 are SGHRS and YFSETQ. CDR3 length equals 15 residues. With 4 bases clipped from V and 7 bases from J, the junction kept 6 bases outside the gene matches.

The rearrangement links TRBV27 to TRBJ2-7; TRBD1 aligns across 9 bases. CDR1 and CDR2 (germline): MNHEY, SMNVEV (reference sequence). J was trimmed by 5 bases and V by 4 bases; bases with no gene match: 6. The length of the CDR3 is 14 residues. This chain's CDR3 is CASSSGTGRHEQYF. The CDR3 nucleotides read TGTGCCAGCAGTTCCGGGACAGGGAGGCACGAGCAGTACTTC.

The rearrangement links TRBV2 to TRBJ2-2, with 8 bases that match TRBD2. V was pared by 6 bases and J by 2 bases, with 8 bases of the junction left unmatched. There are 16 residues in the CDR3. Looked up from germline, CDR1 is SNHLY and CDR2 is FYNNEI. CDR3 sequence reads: CASSLFGLANTGELFF. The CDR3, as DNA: TGTGCCAGCAGCCTCTTTGGACTAGCTAACACCGGGGAGCTGTTTTTT.

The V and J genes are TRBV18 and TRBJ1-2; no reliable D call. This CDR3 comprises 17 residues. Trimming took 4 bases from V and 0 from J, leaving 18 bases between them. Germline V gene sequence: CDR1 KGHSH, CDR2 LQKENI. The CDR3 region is CASSLSPGFIANYGYTF. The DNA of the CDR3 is TGTGCCAGCTCACTATCTCCAGGATTCATAGCTAACTATGGCTACACCTTC.

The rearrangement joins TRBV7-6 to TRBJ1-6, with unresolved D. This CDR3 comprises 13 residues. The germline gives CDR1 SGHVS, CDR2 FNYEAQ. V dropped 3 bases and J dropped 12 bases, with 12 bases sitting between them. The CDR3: CASSFTVTGPLHF. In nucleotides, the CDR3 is TGTGCCAGCAGCTTCACGGTTACGGGACCCCTCCACTTT.

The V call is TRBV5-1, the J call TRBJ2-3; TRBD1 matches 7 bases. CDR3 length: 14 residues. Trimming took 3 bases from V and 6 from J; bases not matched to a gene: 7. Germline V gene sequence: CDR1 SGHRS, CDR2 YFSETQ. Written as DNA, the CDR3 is TGCGCCAGCAGCTACCCTCAGGGGGTCGATACGCAGTATTTT. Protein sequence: CASSYPQGVDTQYF.

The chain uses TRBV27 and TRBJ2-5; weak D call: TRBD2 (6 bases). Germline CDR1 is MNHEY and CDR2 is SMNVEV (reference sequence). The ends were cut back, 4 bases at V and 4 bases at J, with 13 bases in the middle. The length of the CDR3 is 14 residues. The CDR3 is CASSWDGSGETQYF. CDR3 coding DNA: TGTGCCAGCAGTTGGGATGGTAGCGGAGAGACCCAGTACTTC.

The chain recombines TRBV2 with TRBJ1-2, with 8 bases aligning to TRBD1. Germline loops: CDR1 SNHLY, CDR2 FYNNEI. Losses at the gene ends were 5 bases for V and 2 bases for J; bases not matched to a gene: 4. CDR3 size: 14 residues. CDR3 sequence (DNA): TGTGCCAGCAGTAAACGGGACAGGAACTATGGCTACACCTTC. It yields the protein CASSKRDRNYGYTF.

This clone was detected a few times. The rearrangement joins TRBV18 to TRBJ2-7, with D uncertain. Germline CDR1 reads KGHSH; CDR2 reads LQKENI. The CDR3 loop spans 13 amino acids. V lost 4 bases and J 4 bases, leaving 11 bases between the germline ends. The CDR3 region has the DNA TGTGCCAGCTCACTCAACGACGGGTACGAGCAGTACGTC. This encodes CASSLNDGYEQYV.

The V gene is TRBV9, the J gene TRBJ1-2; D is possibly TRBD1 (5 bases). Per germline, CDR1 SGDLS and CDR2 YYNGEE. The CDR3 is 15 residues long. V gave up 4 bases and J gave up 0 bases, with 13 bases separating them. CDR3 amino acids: CASSPRGDSNYGYTF. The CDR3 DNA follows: TGTGCCAGCAGCCCCCGGGGGGATTCTAACTATGGCTACACCTTC.

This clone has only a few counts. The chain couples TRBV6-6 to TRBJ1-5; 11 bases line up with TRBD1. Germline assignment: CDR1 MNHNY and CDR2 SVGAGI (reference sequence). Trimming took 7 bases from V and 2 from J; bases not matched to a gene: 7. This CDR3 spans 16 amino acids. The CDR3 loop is CASTSLDRGRNQPQHF. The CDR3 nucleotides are TGTGCCAGCACCTCTTTGGACAGGGGGCGCAATCAGCCCCAGCATTTT.

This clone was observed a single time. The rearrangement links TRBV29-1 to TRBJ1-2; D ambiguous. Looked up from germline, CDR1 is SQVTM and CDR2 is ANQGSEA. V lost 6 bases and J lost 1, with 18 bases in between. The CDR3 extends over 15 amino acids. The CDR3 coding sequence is TGCAGCGTCTCCGGGATTACCAAGGATAACTATGGCTACACCTTC. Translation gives CSVSGITKDNYGYTF.

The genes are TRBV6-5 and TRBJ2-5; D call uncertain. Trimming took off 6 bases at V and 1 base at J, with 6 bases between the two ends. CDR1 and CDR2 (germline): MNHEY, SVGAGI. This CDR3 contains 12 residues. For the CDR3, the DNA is TGTGCCAGCAGCCCCTCCCAAGAGACCCAGTACTTC. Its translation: CASSPSQETQYF.

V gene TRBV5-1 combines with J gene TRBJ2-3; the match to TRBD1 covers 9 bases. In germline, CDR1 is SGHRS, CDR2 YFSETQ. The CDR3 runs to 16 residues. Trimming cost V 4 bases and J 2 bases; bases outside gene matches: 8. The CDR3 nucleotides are TGCGCCAGCAGCAGGTCGGGACAGGGAATCACAGATACGCAGTATTTT. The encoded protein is CASSRSGQGITDTQYF.

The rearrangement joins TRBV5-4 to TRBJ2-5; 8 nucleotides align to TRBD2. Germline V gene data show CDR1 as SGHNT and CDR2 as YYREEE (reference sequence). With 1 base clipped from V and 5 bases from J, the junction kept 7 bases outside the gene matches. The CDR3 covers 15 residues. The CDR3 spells CASSLSRGEGETQYF. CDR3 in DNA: TGTGCCAGCAGCTTGTCGCGGGGGGAGGGGGAGACCCAGTACTTC.

DNA for the CDR3: TGCGCCAGCAGCTTTGGTCAGGGCCGGGATGAGCAGTTCTTC. Translating gives CASSFGQGRDEQFF. The chain couples TRBV5-1 to TRBJ2-1; possible D gene TRBD1, 5 bases. The germline gives CDR1 SGHRS, CDR2 YFSETQ. V gave up 2 bases and J gave up 8 bases, with 14 bases separating them. The CDR3 sequence is 14 residues long.

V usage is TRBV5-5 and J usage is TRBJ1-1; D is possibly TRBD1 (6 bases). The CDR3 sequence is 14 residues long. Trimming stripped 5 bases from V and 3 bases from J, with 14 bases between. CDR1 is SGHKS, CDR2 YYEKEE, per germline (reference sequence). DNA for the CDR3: TGTGCCAGCAGATACGTTACAGGGTACACTGAAGCTTTCTTT. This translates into CASRYVTGYTEAFF.

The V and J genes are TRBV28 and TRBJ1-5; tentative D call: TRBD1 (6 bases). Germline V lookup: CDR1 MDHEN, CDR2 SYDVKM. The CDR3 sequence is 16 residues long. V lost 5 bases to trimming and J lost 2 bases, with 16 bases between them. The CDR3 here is CASSTSTGSGNQPQHF. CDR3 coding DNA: TGTGCCAGCAGTACCTCGACAGGCTCGGGCAATCAGCCCCAGCATTTT. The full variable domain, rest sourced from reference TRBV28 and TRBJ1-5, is DVKVTQSSRYLVKRTGEKVFLECVQDMDHENMFWYRQDPGLGLRLIYFSYDVKMKEKGDIPEGYSVSREKKERFSLILESASTNQTSMYLCASSTSTGSGNQPQHFGDGTRLSIL.

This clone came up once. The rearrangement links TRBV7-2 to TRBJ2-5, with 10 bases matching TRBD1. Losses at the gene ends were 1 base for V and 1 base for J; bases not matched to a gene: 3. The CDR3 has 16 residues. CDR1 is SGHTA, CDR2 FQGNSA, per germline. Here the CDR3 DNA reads TGTGCCAGCAGCTTAGGGGACAGGGGCCTCCAAGAGACCCAGTACTTC. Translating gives CASSLGDRGLQETQYF.

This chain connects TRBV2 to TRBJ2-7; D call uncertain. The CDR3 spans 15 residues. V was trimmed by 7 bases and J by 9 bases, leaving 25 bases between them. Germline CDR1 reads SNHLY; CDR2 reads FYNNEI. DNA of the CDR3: TGTGCCAGCACCCTAATCGGCAGTCAAGCGCGTCGGCAGTACTTC. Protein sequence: CASTLIGSQARRQYF.

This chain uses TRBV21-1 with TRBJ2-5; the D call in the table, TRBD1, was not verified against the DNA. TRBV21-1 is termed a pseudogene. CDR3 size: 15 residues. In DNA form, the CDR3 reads TGTGCCAGCAGCAAAACAGGGGGGGACGGAGAGACCCAGTACTTC. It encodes CASSKTGGDGETQYF.

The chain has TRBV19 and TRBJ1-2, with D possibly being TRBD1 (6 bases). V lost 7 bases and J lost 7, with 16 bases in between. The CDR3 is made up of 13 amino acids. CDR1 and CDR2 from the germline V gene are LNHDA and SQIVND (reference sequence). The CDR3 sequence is CASNRPGQFGYTF. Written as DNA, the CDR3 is TGTGCCAGTAACCGCCCCGGACAGTTTGGCTACACCTTC.

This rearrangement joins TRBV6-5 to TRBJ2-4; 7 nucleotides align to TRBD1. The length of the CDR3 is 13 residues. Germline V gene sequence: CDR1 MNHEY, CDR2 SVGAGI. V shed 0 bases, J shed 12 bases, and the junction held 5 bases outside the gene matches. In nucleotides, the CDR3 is TGTGCCAGCAGTTACTCCGGACAGGCTAGTCAGTACTTC. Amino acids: CASSYSGQASQYF.

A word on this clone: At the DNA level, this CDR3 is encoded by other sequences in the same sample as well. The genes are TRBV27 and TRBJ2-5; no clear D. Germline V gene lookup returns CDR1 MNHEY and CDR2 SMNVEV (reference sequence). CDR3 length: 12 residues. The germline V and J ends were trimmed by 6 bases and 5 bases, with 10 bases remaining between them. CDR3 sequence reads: CASSPLGETQYF. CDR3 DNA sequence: TGTGCCAGCAGCCCTCTCGGGGAGACCCAGTACTTC.

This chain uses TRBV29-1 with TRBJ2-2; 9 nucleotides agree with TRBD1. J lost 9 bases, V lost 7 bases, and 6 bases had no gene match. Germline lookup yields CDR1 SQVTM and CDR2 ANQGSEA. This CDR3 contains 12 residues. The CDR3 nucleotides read TGCAGCGGGGCGGGACAGGGAAGGGAGCTGTTTTTT. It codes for CSGAGQGRELFF.

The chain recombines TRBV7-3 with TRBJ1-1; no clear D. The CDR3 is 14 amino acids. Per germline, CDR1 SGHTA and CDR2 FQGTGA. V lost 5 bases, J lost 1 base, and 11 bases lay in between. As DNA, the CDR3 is TGTGCCAGCAGCCGCAGCGGGCAGAACACTGAAGCTTTCTTT. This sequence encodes CASSRSGQNTEAFF.

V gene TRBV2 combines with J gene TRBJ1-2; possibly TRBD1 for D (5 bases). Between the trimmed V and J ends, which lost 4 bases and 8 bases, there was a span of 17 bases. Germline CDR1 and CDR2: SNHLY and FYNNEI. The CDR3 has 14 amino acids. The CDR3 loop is CASSVSSGLSGYTF. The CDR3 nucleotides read TGTGCCAGCAGTGTTAGTTCAGGGCTGAGCGGCTACACCTTC.